These 24 T cell receptor beta chains originate from one sample sequenced in a study of Graves' ophthalmopathy and Graves' hyperthyroidism. RNA transcripts were the template, and TCR beta CDR3 regions were amplified from them. RT-PCR was first run with HTBI primers, then multiplex PCR in a second round. TCRdb reanalysed the multiplex PCR reads using MiXCR and keeps one entry per CDR3 protein. The sample has 900,000 to 1,200,000 distinct CDR3 sequences, less than 45% seen once. The sequencing input was peripheral blood or thyroid tissue (not recorded which). The receptors shown here come from an adult man with Graves' hyperthyroidism.

In its sample, this clonotype was seen many times. The rearrangement uses TRBV20-1 and TRBJ2-7; perhaps TRBD1 as D (5 bases). Germline V gene data show CDR1 as DFQATT and CDR2 as SNEGSKA (reference sequence). Trimming took 1 base from V and 6 from J, leaving 16 bases between them. The CDR3 spans 14 residues. CDR3 DNA sequence: TGCAGTGCTAGAGGCCATATAGGGGTGCGCGAGCAGTACTTC. Its protein product is CSARGHIGVREQYF.

This clonotype was found a few times. The rearrangement uses TRBV7-2 and TRBJ2-7; D may match TRBD1 or TRBD2 (6 bases each). Trimming stripped 1 base from V and 7 bases from J, with 14 bases between. CDR3 length equals 14 residues. CDR1 and CDR2 from the germline V gene are SGHTA and FQGNSA. In DNA, the CDR3 is TGTGCCAGCAGCTTAGAAGTGAGGGGGGTGGAGCAGTACTTC. Amino acids: CASSLEVRGVEQYF.

Remarks on this clonotype: A much more abundant neighbour one base away suggests this may be a read error. This chain connects TRBV12-3 or TRBV12-4 to TRBJ2-7; D is unclear. V was pared by 4 bases and J by 7 bases, with 20 bases between. The CDR3 contains 15 residues. The CDR3 DNA sequence: TGTGCCAGCAGTTCAAATGGAGTTCCTCTCAGGGAGCAGTACTTC. The encoded protein is CASSSNGVPLREQYF.

The chain has TRBV7-9 and TRBJ1-3; TRBD1 might be the D (5 bases). The germline V and J ends were trimmed by 4 bases and 0 bases, with 19 bases remaining between them. This CDR3 contains 18 residues. Per germline, CDR1 SEHNR and CDR2 FQNEAQ (reference sequence). The CDR3 is CASSSFRNRDSSGNTIYF. The CDR3 nucleotides are TGTGCCAGCAGCTCATTTCGGAACCGGGACTCCTCTGGAAACACCATATATTTT.

The chain uses TRBV27 and TRBJ1-6, with a weak D call TRBD1 (6 bases). This CDR3 contains 14 residues. V lost 3 bases to trimming and J lost 9 bases, with 12 bases between them. Germline V lookup: CDR1 MNHEY, CDR2 SMNVEV (reference sequence). CDR3 sequence reads: CASSFRGAVSPLHF. The CDR3 DNA is TGTGCCAGCAGTTTTAGGGGGGCGGTTTCACCCCTCCACTTT.

The J gene is TRBJ2-2, the V gene TRBV7-2, with TRBD2 identical over 8 bases. J gave up 7 bases and V 4 bases, and 11 bases lay outside the gene matches. There are 16 residues in the CDR3. CDR1 and CDR2 from the germline V gene are SGHTA and FQGNSA. The CDR3: CASSSRAAGGHGELFF. The DNA for the CDR3 is TGTGCCAGCAGCTCTAGGGCCGCGGGGGGCCACGGGGAGCTGTTTTTT.

Ten or more counts support this clonotype. The chain carries TRBV15 and TRBJ1-1; TRBD1 aligns across 9 bases. Germline assignment: CDR1 LNHNV and CDR2 YYDKDF (reference sequence). V lost 3 bases to trimming and J lost 3 bases; unmatched junction nucleotides: 17. This CDR3 region has 19 residues. The CDR3 DNA follows: TGTGCCACCAGCAGCCTTCAAGGGGGGAGGGGACAGGGTGACACTGAAGCTTTCTTT. Protein: CATSSLQGGRGQGDTEAFF.

As for this clonotype: An end of the junction differs from the germline gene, which may be a read error. V is TRBV7-9 and J is TRBJ1-6; no reliable D call. This CDR3 is built from 15 residues. The germline CDR1 and CDR2 sequences are SEHNR and FQNEAQ (reference sequence). The CDR3 bases are TGCGCCAGCAGCCCCAAGACACTTTATAATTCACCCCTCCACTTT. Encoded protein: CASSPKTLYNSPLHF.

The sample holds many counts of this clonotype. V gene TRBV2 combines with J gene TRBJ2-7; maybe TRBD2 (6 bases). This CDR3 is built from 14 residues. Germline-derived CDR1 and CDR2 are SNHLY and FYNNEI. Trimming shortened V by 6 bases and J by 7 bases, and 19 bases separated the two germline ends. The CDR3 protein is CASSLRSTGGEQYF. The CDR3 DNA is TGTGCCAGCAGCTTGCGTTCCACTGGAGGGGAGCAGTACTTC.

This clonotype has at least ten counts. The V gene is TRBV7-9, the J gene TRBJ1-1; 10 bases fit TRBD1. Per the germline V gene, CDR1 is SEHNR and CDR2 is FQNEAQ (reference sequence). This CDR3 is 16 amino acids long. V gave up 5 bases and J gave up 5 bases; unmatched junction bases: 11. As DNA, the CDR3 is TGTGCCAGCAGCCCCGGGACAGGGGTTGGAGAAACTGAAGCTTTCTTT. This encodes CASSPGTGVGETEAFF.

The rearrangement joins TRBV7-2 to TRBJ2-5; D is possibly TRBD1 (5 bases). The V end lost 5 bases, the J end lost 2 bases, and 12 bases lay between the germline ends. CDR1 is SGHTA and CDR2 is FQGNSA in the germline V gene. CDR3 length: 14 residues. CDR3: CASSPIAGQETQYF. CDR3 sequence (DNA): TGTGCCAGCAGCCCGATCGCAGGGCAAGAGACCCAGTACTTC.

Only a few counts were recorded for this clonotype. The chain combines TRBV6-6 with TRBJ2-5; D is unclear. Trimming cost V 2 bases and J 4 bases, with 8 bases left between them. Germline V lookup: CDR1 MNHNY, CDR2 SVGAGI (reference sequence). The CDR3 contains 13 residues. The CDR3 sequence: CASSYRVRETQYF. CDR3 sequence (DNA): TGTGCCAGCAGTTACCGAGTAAGAGAGACCCAGTACTTC.

This rearrangement joins TRBV29-1 to TRBJ1-4; possible D gene TRBD1, 5 bases. V was cut by 2 bases and J by 8 bases, with 21 bases left in between. From germline, CDR1 is SQVTM and CDR2 ANQGSEA. The CDR3 totals 16 residues. CDR3 DNA sequence: TGCAGCGTTGAACGGGATGGGGGACGCCTTGGAGAAAAACTGTTTTTT. It is translated as CSVERDGGRLGEKLFF.

To note about this clonotype: This clone may be a read error of a much larger clone one base away. This chain links TRBV7-2 with TRBJ1-1; D gene unclear. The length of the CDR3 is 11 residues. CDR1 is SGHTA, CDR2 FQGNSA, per germline. The CDR3 DNA reads as TGTGCCAGCAACTTAGTTGGTGAAGCTTTCTTT. Protein: CASNLVGEAFF.

The chain combines TRBV5-4 with TRBJ2-5; tentatively, D is TRBD1 (7 bases). Germline assignment: CDR1 SGHNT and CDR2 YYREEE (reference sequence). The CDR3 sequence is 18 residues long. Deletions cut 4 bases from V and 7 bases from J, with 29 bases between. The CDR3 DNA is TGTGCCAGCAGCCCGGGACAGTCGCGGGGACCTGCATCAAGGACCCAGTACTTC. It encodes CASSPGQSRGPASRTQYF.

The chain combines TRBV7-8 with TRBJ2-7, with unresolved D. The CDR3 contains 13 residues. Per the germline V gene, CDR1 is SGHVS and CDR2 is FQNEAQ. V was shortened by 1 base and J by 4 bases, with 8 bases between the two germline ends. The CDR3 sequence: CASSLGAQYEQYF. In DNA form, the CDR3 reads TGTGCCAGCAGCTTAGGGGCACAGTACGAGCAGTACTTC.

This clonotype was recorded many times. The chain uses TRBV10-3 and TRBJ1-5; TRBD1 is a possible D gene (5 bases). This CDR3 has 15 amino acids. Germline V CDR1 and CDR2: ENHRY, SYGVKD. V was cut by 4 bases and J by 0 bases, with 10 bases left in between. The CDR3: CAISVGPTSNQPQHF. In nucleotides, the CDR3 is TGTGCCATCAGTGTGGGACCGACTAGCAATCAGCCCCAGCATTTT.

Ten or more counts support this clonotype. V usage is TRBV12-3 or TRBV12-4 and J usage is TRBJ1-1, with D hard to call. Trimming left V 7 bases short and J 4 bases short, with 13 bases between. The CDR3 extends over 13 amino acids. In nucleotides, the CDR3 is TGTGCCAGCACCGAGGAAGGGCTCACTGAAGCTTTCTTT. Its protein is CASTEEGLTEAFF.

Regarding this clonotype: At one end, the junction sequence differs from germline, possibly due to a read error. CDR3 residues: CASTPTGAGELFF. The DNA of the CDR3 is TGTGCCAGCACCCCAACGGGCGCCGGGGAACTGTTTTTT. This chain connects TRBV7-8 to TRBJ2-2; a weak D match, TRBD2 (5 bases). CDR1 and CDR2 from the germline V gene are SGHVS and FQNEAQ. The CDR3 has 13 amino acids.

Remarks on this clonotype: One junction end does not reproduce the germline sequence, and a read error may be involved. This chain connects TRBV7-9 to TRBJ1-4, with no clear D. The CDR3 sequence is 16 residues long. Germline V gene lookup returns CDR1 SEHNR and CDR2 FQNEAQ (reference sequence). The CDR3 loop reads CASSQEVIGADEKLFF. The CDR3 nucleotides read TGCGCCAGCAGCCAAGAAGTTATCGGAGCGGATGAAAAACTGTTTTTT.

This clonotype was detected ten times or more. The chain employs TRBV10-3 and TRBJ2-7; a weak D match, TRBD1 (6 bases). V lost 3 bases and J 3 bases, leaving 15 bases between the germline ends. The CDR3 consists of 15 residues. The germline CDR1 and CDR2 sequences are ENHRY and SYGVKD. This CDR3 is CAISETQGWDYEQYF. In nucleotides, the CDR3 is TGTGCCATCAGTGAAACACAGGGTTGGGACTACGAGCAGTACTTC.

In its sample, this clonotype was seen a few times. The gene calls are TRBV6-5 and TRBJ2-2, with no clear D. Trimming shortened V by 4 bases and J by 4 bases, and 10 bases separated the two germline ends. This CDR3 comprises 14 residues. Germline CDR1 and CDR2: MNHEY and SVGAGI. The CDR3 DNA sequence: TGTGCCAGCAGTTGGTCTCGGATCACCGGGGAGCTGTTTTTT. It encodes CASSWSRITGELFF.

This clonotype was detected many times. J is TRBJ1-1 and V is TRBV7-9, with no clear D. The V end lost 3 bases, the J end lost 4 bases, and 9 bases lay between the germline ends. CDR3 length: 13 residues. From germline, CDR1 is SEHNR and CDR2 FQNEAQ (reference sequence). CDR3 sequence reads: CASSFQEGTEAFF. As DNA, the CDR3 is TGTGCCAGCAGCTTTCAGGAGGGCACTGAAGCTTTCTTT.

The chain has TRBV4-1 and TRBJ2-2; TRBD1 matches at 10 bases. CDR1 and CDR2 from the germline V gene are MGHRA and YSYEKL. The V segment lost 0 bases and the J segment 8 bases; nucleotides outside the gene matches: 3. The CDR3 has 15 amino acids. This chain's CDR3 is CASSQEGQGTGELFF. CDR3 DNA: TGCGCCAGCAGCCAAGAGGGACAGGGGACAGGGGAGCTGTTTTTT.